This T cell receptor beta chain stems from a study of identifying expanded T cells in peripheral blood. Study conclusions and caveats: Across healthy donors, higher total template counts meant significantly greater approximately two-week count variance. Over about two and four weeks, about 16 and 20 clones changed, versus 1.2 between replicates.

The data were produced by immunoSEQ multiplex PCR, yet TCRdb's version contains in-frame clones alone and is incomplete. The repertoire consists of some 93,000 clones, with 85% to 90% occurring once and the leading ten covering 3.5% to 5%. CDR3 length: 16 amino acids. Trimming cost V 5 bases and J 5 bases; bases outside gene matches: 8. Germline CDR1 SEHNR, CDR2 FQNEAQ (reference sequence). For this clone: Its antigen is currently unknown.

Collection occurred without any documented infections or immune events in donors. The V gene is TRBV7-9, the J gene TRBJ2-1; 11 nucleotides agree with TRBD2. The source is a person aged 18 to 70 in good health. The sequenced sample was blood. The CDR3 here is CASSQRLAGTNNEQFF. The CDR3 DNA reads TGTGCCAGCAGCCAAAGACTAGCGGGGACAAACAATGAGCAGTTCTTC.